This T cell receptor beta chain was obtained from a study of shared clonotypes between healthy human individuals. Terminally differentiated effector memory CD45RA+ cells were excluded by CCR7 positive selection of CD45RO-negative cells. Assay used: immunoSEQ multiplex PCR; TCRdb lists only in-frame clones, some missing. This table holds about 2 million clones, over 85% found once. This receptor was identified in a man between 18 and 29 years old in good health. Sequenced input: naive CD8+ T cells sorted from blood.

In DNA, the CDR3 is TGTGCCACCAGCAGAGATTCTCTTTCGGCTCAGCAGTTCTTC. Protein product: CATSRDSLSAQQFF. The chain couples TRBV15 to TRBJ2-1, with unresolved D. The CDR3 covers 14 residues. The V end was cut by 0 bases, the J end by 11 bases, with 14 bases between. Germline lookup yields CDR1 LNHNV and CDR2 YYDKDF (reference sequence).